The present T cell receptor (beta chain) was sequenced within a study of Ad26.COV2.S vaccination and SARS-CoV-2 variants. Study results and caveats: Substantial post-vaccination breadth of spike-specific CD8+ and CD4+ T cell responses was reported.

TCRdb's table, derived via immunoSEQ multiplex PCR, lists solely in-frame clones and lacks some. The sample has under 550,000 clones, roughly 90% seen once. The treatment was: about 20 received Ad26.COV2.S at low or high dose, single or two shots; five or six received placebo; per-sample allocation not given. Sampling was performed 63 days after the first vaccine or placebo injection. Within Boston, the person who donated was an adult of 18-55 years. Details on this clone: The antigen is not known.

The CDR3 has 13 amino acids. Trimming pared 6 bases from V and 1 base from J, leaving 10 bases between. The sequence was obtained from a person between 18 and 65 years old who received the Ad26.COV2.S COVID-19 vaccine or a placebo. The V and J genes are TRBV12-3 or TRBV12-4 and TRBJ2-7; tentatively, D is TRBD1 (5 bases). Sequencing used peripheral blood, obtained in a trial of Ad26.COV2.S vaccine versus placebo. The DNA of the CDR3 is TGTGCCAGCAGCATTGACAGTTCCTACGAGCAGTACTTC. Translation: CASSIDSSYEQYF.